This TCR beta chain was identified during a study of CD4 and CD8 cells across lung adenocarcinoma regions. Concerning this clonotype: The junction does not match germline at one end; this may be a read error.

TCRdb ran MiXCR on the PCR reads and lists one entry per CDR3 protein. The sample shows about 6,700 distinct CDR3 sequences, about 52% of them seen only once. The germline V gene has CDR1 MNHNS and CDR2 SASEGT. CDR3 length: 14 amino acids. This TCR derives from a female donor with lung adenocarcinoma. The CD4 and CD8 labels of this study may be unreliable. Sequenced material: CD8+ T cells from the center of a lung tumor. This chain joins TRBV6-1 and TRBJ2-5; a weak D match, TRBD1 (6 bases). The CDR3 nucleotides read TGTGCGGGCAGTGGGGGCCGTTTCCAAGATACCCAGTACTTC. This sequence encodes CAGSGGRFQDTQYF.